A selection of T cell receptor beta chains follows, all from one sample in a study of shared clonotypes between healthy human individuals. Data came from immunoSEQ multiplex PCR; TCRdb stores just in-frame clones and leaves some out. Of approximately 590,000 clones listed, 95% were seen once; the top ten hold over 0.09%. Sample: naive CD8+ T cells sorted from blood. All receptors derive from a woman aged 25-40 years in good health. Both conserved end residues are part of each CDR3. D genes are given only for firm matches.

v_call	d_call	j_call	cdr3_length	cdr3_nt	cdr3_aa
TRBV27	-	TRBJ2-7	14	TGTGCCAGCAGTTTATTTTCGGGAGAAGGCGAGCAGTACTTC	CASSLFSGEGEQYF
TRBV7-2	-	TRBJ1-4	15	TGTGCCAGCAGCTTCGGGGGGTACGATAATGAAAAACTGTTTTTT	CASSFGGYDNEKLFF
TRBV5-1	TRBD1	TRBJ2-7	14	TGCGCCAGCAGCTTGACAGGGGTTTCCTACGAGCAGTACTTC	CASSLTGVSYEQYF
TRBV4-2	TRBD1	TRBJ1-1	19	TGTGCCAGCAGCCAAGACGAGGATTGGGGACAGGGAGCCCCCACTGAAGCTTTCTTT	CASSQDEDWGQGAPTEAFF
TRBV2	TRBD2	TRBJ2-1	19	TGTGCCAGCGAACACCAGTGGGGACTAGCAGAGAGCTCCTACAATGAGCAGTTCTTC	CASEHQWGLAESSYNEQFF
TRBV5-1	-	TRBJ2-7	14	TGCGCCAGCAGCTTGGCAGAGAATAGCTACGAGCAGTACTTC	CASSLAENSYEQYF
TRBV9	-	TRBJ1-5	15	TGTGCCAGCAGCGTAGGGTCGGGTAGCAATCAGCCCCAGCATTTT	CASSVGSGSNQPQHF
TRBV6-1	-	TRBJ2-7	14	TGTGCCAGCAGTGACACACCTTACTCCTACGAGCAGTACTTC	CASSDTPYSYEQYF
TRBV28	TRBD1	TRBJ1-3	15	TGTGCCAGCAGTCCAAGGACAGGGCAAGGAAACACCATATATTTT	CASSPRTGQGNTIYF
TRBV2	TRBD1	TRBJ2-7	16	TGTGCCAGCAGGGGTCCGGGACAGGGGGTCTCCTACGAGCAGTACTTC	CASRGPGQGVSYEQYF
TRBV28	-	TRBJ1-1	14	TGTGCCAGCCAGGGTTACTGGGCGAACACTGAAGCTTTCTTT	CASQGYWANTEAFF
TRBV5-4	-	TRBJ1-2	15	TGTGCCAGCAGGGCGGCGAGTGAGGTCGGATATGGCTACACCTTC	CASRAASEVGYGYTF
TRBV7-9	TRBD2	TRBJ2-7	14	TGTGCCAGCAGCCCCGGGACTAGGCATACCGAGCAGTACTTC	CASSPGTRHTEQYF
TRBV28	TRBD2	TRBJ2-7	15	TGTGCCAGCACCCCCATAGGGTTGGGACTATACGAGCAGTACTTC	CASTPIGLGLYEQYF
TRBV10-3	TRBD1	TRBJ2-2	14	TGTGCCATCAGTGAGCCAGACAGGGTCGGGGAGCTGTTTTTT	CAISEPDRVGELFF
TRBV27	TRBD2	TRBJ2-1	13	TGTGCCAGCAGTTTATGGAGCGGGGTTGAGCAGTTCTTC	CASSLWSGVEQFF
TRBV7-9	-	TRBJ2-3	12	TGTGCCAGCAGCTGGGGCACAGATACGCAGTATTTT	CASSWGTDTQYF
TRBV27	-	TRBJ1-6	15	TGTGCCAGCAGCCCACGGACAGCCGATAATTCACCCCTCCACTTT	CASSPRTADNSPLHF
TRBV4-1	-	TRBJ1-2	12	TGCGCCAGCAGCCAAGACGGGGACGGCTACACCTTC	CASSQDGDGYTF
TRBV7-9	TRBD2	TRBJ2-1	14	TGTGCCAGCAGCTTAGGCGGGAGGTTCGATGAGCAGTTCTTC	CASSLGGRFDEQFF
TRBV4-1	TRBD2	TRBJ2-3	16	TGCGCCAGCAGCCGGACTAGCGGGAGGTCGACAGATACGCAGTATTTT	CASSRTSGRSTDTQYF